These 8 T cell receptor beta chains were all obtained from the same sample, sequenced in a study of cytomegalovirus exposure and HLA in healthy donors. The PCR employed 60 Vbeta primers together with 13 Jbeta primers. Produced via immunoSEQ multiplex PCR; TCRdb's table is partial and in-frame only. Seen here are some 97,000 clones, about 75% observed once, and the top ten hold 4.8%. Sequencing input: PBMCs. The source is a woman aged 18-29 years in good health and CMV-seropositive.

The CDR3 protein is CASSPTGGASGRAWIFNEQFF. The CDR3 DNA reads as TGTGCCAGCAGCCCAACAGGAGGGGCTAGCGGGAGGGCCTGGATTTTCAATGAGCAGTTCTTC. This chain uses TRBV7-6 with TRBJ2-1; 12 positions agree with TRBD2. V lost 5 bases and J lost 6; bases outside the gene matches: 23. The CDR3 is made up of 21 amino acids. Looked up from germline, CDR1 is SGHVS and CDR2 is FNYEAQ.

The V gene is TRBV6-5, the J gene TRBJ1-2, with TRBD1 identical over 8 bases. Germline V gene lookup returns CDR1 MNHEY and CDR2 SVGAGI. Trimming at V came to 10 bases and at J to 8 bases, leaving 6 bases not matched to a gene. The length of the CDR3 is 11 residues. The CDR3 reads CATATGVGYTF. In DNA form, the CDR3 reads TGTGCCACCGCGACAGGGGTAGGCTACACCTTC.

V gene TRBV6-4 combines with J gene TRBJ2-1, with TRBD2 matching 7 bases. V gave up 2 bases and J gave up 4 bases; unmatched junction bases: 14. Germline CDR1 is MRHNA and CDR2 is SNTAGT. The length of the CDR3 is 18 residues. The CDR3 bases are TGTGCCAGCAGTGACCCCGGGACTAACAGCGGGACTTACAATGAGCAGTTCTTC. It encodes CASSDPGTNSGTYNEQFF.

In this sample, this clone turned up a few times. J is TRBJ1-6 and V is TRBV6-1; D unclear. The V end lost 10 bases, the J end lost 8 bases, and 21 bases lay between the germline ends. CDR1 is MNHNS, CDR2 SASEGT, per germline. This CDR3 is 15 amino acids long. This chain's CDR3 is CAIPGGWGSDSPLHF. In DNA, the CDR3 is TGTGCCATACCAGGTGGGTGGGGTAGCGATTCACCCCTCCACTTT.

The CDR3 sequence: CARGDRGANEKLFF. DNA for the CDR3: TGTGCCAGGGGGGACAGGGGGGCTAATGAAAAACTGTTTTTT. The rearrangement links TRBV11-1 to TRBJ1-4, with TRBD1 matching 11 bases. The CDR3 is made up of 14 amino acids. In germline, CDR1 is SGHAT, CDR2 FQDESV (reference sequence). The junction had 3 bases not matched to a gene; V was cut back by 9 bases and J by 3 bases.

The rearrangement uses TRBV6-1 and TRBJ2-1; TRBD1 is a possible D gene (6 bases). V was trimmed by 1 base and J by 7 bases, leaving 14 bases between them. The germline CDR1 and CDR2 sequences are MNHNS and SASEGT. This CDR3 contains 15 residues. The CDR3 DNA sequence: TGTGCCAGCAGTGAAGTAATCTGGGGGCAAAATGAGCAGTTCTTC. It encodes CASSEVIWGQNEQFF.

This clone has just a few counts. This chain uses TRBV4-3 with TRBJ1-1; D gene ambiguous. CDR3 size: 13 residues. Trimming took off 0 bases at V and 2 bases at J, with 4 bases between the two ends. The germline CDR1 and CDR2 sequences are LGHNA and YSLEER. The CDR3 region is CASSQDRNTEAFF. In nucleotides, the CDR3 is TGCGCCAGCAGCCAAGATAGAAACACTGAAGCTTTCTTT.

The CDR3 is CASSLDFGETQYF. The CDR3 DNA sequence: TGTGCCAGCAGCTTAGATTTCGGAGAGACCCAGTACTTC. The chain is built from TRBV11-3 and TRBJ2-5; D not resolved. Looked up from germline, CDR1 is SGHNT and CDR2 is YENEEA. The CDR3 extends over 13 amino acids. The ends were cut back, 0 bases at V and 4 bases at J, with 6 bases in the middle. Drawing the rest from reference TRBV11-3 and TRBJ2-5, the complete variable domain is EAGVVQSPRYKIIEKKQPVAFWCNPISGHNTLYWYLQNLGQGPELLIRYENEEAVDDSQLPKDRFSAERLKGVDSTLKIQPAELGDSAVYLCASSLDFGETQYFGPGTRLLVL.